Below, 8 T cell receptor beta chains from the same sample are listed, as sequenced in a study of CXCR3-negative and CXCR3-positive naive CD8 T cells. Regarding the study as a whole: The study found more hydrophobic TRB CDR3s in CXCR3-positive naive cells than in CXCR3-negative naive cells.

Which antigens these TCRs recognize remains unknown. Libraries were UMI-labeled 5' RACE TRB cDNA. Following a re-call of the 5' RACE reads, TCRdb has one entry per CDR3 protein and lacks DNA. The repertoire table contains roughly 130,000 distinct CDR3 sequences. The specimen sequenced was naive CXCR3+ CD8+ T cells from blood. Indicated subset: CD45RO-CCR7+CD27+CD95- naive CD8+ T cells expressing CXCR3 (TNR3+). The receptor set was obtained from a human donor in good health. Some clones in this sample may be carry-over from other donors' samples.

This chain connects TRBV4-3 to TRBJ1-1; TCRdb outputs TRBD1, but without DNA this stays unchecked. CDR3 length equals 13 residues. Germline V lookup: CDR1 LGHNA, CDR2 YSLEER. The CDR3 protein is CASSQDWDGEAFF.

The J gene is TRBJ2-1, the V gene TRBV7-8; TCRdb proposes TRBD1, but this gene call is untestable without DNA. The CDR3 loop spans 17 amino acids. The germline gives CDR1 SGHVS, CDR2 FQNEAQ. The CDR3 loop is CASSEPGGGARYNEQFF.

CDR3 loop: CASSYEHTYEQYF. The chain has TRBV11-3 and TRBJ2-7. The germline CDR1 and CDR2 sequences are SGHNT and YENEEA. The CDR3 consists of 13 residues.

This chain links TRBV29-1 with TRBJ1-1; the TRBD1 assignment by TCRdb is unverifiable without DNA. CDR1 is SQVTM and CDR2 is ANQGSEA in the germline V gene. CDR3 length: 14 amino acids. CDR3 loop: CSVDAGEMNTEAFF.

This chain uses TRBV11-3 with TRBJ2-1; there is no DNA to check the TCRdb D call of TRBD2. Germline CDR1 is SGHNT and CDR2 is YENEEA. The CDR3 extends over 13 amino acids. The CDR3 reads CASSLDGTSVLFF.

The V gene is TRBV29-1, the J gene TRBJ1-1; checking the TCRdb D call of TRBD1 is not possible without DNA. The CDR3 is 12 amino acids. The V gene's germline CDR1 is SQVTM and CDR2 ANQGSEA. The CDR3 region is CSVRGGNTEAFF.

The chain carries TRBV5-1 and TRBJ2-7; as DNA is missing, the TRBD2 call by TCRdb cannot be tested. Germline-derived CDR1 and CDR2 are SGHRS and YFSETQ. There are 14 residues in the CDR3. This CDR3 reads CASSLGAGDYEQYF.

V gene TRBV29-1 combines with J gene TRBJ2-7; TCRdb picks TRBD1, but there is no DNA to check that call. CDR3 size: 14 residues. Germline CDR1 and CDR2: SQVTM and ANQGSEA. CDR3 amino acids: CSISGTGPTYEQYF.